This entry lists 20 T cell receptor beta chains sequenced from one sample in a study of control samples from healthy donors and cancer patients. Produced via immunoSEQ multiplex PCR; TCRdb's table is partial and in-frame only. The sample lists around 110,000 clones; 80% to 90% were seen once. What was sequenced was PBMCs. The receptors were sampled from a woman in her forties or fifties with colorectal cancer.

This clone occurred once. CDR3 DNA sequence: TGTGCCAGTGGTGCCGGGAGCTTAGCCTACGAGCAGTACTTC. Translation gives CASGAGSLAYEQYF. The V and J genes are TRBV2 and TRBJ2-7, with D tentatively TRBD2 (6 bases). This CDR3 comprises 14 residues. V shed 9 bases and J shed 2 bases, with 17 bases lying between them. The germline gives CDR1 SNHLY, CDR2 FYNNEI.

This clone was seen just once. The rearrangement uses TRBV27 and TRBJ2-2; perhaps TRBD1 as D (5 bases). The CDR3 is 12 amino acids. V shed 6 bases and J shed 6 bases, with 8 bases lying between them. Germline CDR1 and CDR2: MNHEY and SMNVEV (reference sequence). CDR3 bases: TGTGCCAGCAGAGGGGCTCCCGGGGAGCTGTTTTTT. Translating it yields CASRGAPGELFF.

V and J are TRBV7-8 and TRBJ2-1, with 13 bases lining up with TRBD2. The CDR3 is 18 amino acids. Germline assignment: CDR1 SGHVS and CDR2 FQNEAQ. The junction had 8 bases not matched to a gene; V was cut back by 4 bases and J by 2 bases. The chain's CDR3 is CASSSRTSGGVPYNEQFF. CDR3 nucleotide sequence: TGTGCCAGCAGCTCCCGGACTAGCGGGGGAGTTCCCTACAATGAGCAGTTCTTC.

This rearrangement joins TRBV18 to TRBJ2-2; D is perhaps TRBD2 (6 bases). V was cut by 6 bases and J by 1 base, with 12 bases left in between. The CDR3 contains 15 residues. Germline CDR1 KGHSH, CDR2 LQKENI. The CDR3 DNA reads TGTGCCAGCTCTTCCGGGACTGTGAACACCGGGGAGCTGTTTTTT. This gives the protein CASSSGTVNTGELFF.

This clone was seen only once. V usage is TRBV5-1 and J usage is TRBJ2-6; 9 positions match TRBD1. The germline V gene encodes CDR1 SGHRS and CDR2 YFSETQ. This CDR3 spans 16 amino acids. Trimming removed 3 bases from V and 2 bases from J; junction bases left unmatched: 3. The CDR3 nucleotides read TGCGCCAGCAGCTCCGGGACAGGGACTGGGGCCAACGTCCTGACTTTC. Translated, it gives CASSSGTGTGANVLTF.

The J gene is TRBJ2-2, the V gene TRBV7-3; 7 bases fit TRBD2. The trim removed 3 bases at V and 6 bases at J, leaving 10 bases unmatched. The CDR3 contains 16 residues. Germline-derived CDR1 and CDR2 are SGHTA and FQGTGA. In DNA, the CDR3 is TGTGCCAGCAGCTTTTCCCCGACTAGCATCTCCGGGGAGCTGTTTTTT. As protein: CASSFSPTSISGELFF.

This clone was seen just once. CDR3 coding DNA: TGTGCCAGCAGCCAAGGAGGTGGGCGCCCAGGAGCTTTCTTT. Its translation: CASSQGGGRPGAFF. The chain recombines TRBV3-1 (or the pseudogene TRBV3-2) with TRBJ1-1; unclear D gene. This CDR3 spans 14 amino acids. V was trimmed by 1 base and J by 10 bases, leaving 16 bases between them. Germline lookup yields CDR1 LGHDT and CDR2 YNNKEL (reference sequence).

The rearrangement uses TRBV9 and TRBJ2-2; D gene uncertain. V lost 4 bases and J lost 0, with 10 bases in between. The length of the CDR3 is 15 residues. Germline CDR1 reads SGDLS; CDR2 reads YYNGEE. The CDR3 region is CASSRPPPNTGELFF. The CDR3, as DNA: TGTGCCAGCAGCCGGCCCCCCCCGAACACCGGGGAGCTGTTTTTT.

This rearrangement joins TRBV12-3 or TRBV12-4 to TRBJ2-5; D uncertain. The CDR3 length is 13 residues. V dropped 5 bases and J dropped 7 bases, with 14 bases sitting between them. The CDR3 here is CASSQDPSGTQYF. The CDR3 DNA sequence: TGTGCCAGCAGTCAGGACCCCTCGGGGACCCAGTACTTC.

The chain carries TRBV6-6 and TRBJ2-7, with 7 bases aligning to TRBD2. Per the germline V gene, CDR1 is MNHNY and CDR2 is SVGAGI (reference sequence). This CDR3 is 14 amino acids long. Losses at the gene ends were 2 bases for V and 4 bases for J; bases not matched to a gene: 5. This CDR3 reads CASSYDSSGYEQYF. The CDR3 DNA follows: TGTGCCAGCAGTTACGATTCTAGCGGTTACGAGCAGTACTTC.

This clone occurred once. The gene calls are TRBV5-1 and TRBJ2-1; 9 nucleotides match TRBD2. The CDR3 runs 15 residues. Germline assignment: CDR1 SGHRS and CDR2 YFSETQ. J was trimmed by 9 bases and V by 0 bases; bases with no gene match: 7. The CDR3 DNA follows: TGCGCCAGCAGCTTGGCGGGCGGGGGGGCCGGTGAGCAGTTCTTC. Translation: CASSLAGGGAGEQFF.

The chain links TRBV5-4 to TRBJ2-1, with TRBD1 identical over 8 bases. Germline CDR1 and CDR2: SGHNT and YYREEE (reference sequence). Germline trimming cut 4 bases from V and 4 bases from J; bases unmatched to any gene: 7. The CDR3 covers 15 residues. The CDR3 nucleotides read TGTGCCAGCAGCCAAGACAGGGGTGCGTACAATGAGCAGTTCTTC. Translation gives CASSQDRGAYNEQFF.

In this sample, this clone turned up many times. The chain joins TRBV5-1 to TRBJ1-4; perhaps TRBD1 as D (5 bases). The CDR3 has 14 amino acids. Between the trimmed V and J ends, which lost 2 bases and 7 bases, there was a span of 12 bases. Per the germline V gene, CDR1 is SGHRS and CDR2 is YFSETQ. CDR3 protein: CASSLTGVFEKLFF. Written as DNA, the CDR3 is TGCGCCAGCAGCTTAACAGGAGTTTTTGAAAAACTGTTTTTT.

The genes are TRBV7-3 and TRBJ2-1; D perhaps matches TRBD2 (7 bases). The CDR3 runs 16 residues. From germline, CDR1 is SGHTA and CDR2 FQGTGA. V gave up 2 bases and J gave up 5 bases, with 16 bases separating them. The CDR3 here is CASSLGGGPPNNEQFF. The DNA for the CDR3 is TGTGCCAGCAGCTTAGGCGGGGGCCCACCCAACAATGAGCAGTTCTTC.

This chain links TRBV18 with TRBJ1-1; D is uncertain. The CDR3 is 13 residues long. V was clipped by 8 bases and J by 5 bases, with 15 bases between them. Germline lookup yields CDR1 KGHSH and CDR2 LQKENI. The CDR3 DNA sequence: TGTGCCAGCCGAGTTACAGCGGGGACTGAAGCTTTCTTT. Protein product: CASRVTAGTEAFF.

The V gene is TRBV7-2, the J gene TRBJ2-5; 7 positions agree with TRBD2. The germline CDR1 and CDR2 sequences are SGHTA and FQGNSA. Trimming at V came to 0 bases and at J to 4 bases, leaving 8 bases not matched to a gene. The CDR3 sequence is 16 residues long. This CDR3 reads CASSLASGTVRETQYF. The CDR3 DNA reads TGTGCCAGCAGCTTAGCGAGCGGGACGGTTCGAGAGACCCAGTACTTC. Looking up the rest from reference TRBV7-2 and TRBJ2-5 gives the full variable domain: GAGVSQSPSNKVTEKGKDVELRCDPISGHTALYWYRQSLGQGLEFLIYFQGNSAPDKSGLPSDRFSAERTGGSVSTLTIQRTQQEDSAVYLCASSLASGTVRETQYFGPGTRLLVL.

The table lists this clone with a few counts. The DNA for the CDR3 is TGTGCCAGCAGCTTAGGTGCGCGTCGGGCCCTGGAGAATCATGAGCAGTTCTTC. Its protein is CASSLGARRALENHEQFF. V usage is TRBV7-2 and J usage is TRBJ2-1; D ambiguous. The V gene's germline CDR1 is SGHTA and CDR2 FQGNSA. V shed 1 base and J shed 8 bases, with 24 bases lying between them. There are 18 residues in the CDR3.

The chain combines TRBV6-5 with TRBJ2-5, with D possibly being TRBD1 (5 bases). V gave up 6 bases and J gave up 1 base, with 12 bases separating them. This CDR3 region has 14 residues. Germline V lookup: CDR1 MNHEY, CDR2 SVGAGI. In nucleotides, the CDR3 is TGTGCCAGCAGATCCGACAGAAGCCAAGAGACCCAGTACTTC. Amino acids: CASRSDRSQETQYF.

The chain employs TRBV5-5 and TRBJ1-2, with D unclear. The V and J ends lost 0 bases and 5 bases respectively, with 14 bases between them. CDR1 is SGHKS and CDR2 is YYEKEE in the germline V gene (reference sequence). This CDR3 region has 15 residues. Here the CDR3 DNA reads TGTGCCAGCAGCTTGGGGGGAGCCAGCGGATATGGCTACACCTTC. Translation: CASSLGGASGYGYTF.

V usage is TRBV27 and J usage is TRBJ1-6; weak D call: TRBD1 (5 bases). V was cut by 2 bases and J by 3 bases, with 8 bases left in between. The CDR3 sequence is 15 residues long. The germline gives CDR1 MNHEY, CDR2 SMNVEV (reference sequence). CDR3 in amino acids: CASSLDSFYNSPLHF. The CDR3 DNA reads TGTGCCAGCAGTTTAGACAGCTTCTATAATTCACCCCTCCACTTT.